The entry that follows covers one T cell receptor (beta chain) sequence. Its cognate antigen is unknown. Method: immunoSEQ multiplex PCR; TCRdb's copy keeps in-frame clones and lacks some. The table includes approximately 140,000 clones, roughly nine tenths detected once. The V gene lost 1 base and the J gene lost 4 bases, with 13 bases spanning the gap. CDR1 is SEHNR, CDR2 FQNEAQ, per germline (reference sequence). The CDR3 contains 15 residues. The sample originates from a study of T cell responses to AZD1222 COVID-19 vaccine. As for the study in general: Pooling of second doses given at about 4 or about 12 weeks was done.

General observations from the study: Rises in breadth and depth of Spike-specific TCRs came after two AZD1222 doses. There were repertoire samples only from the period after the peak T cell response.

The rearrangement joins TRBV7-9 to TRBJ1-1; no definite D call. This sequence was found in an adult in good health. The source material was peripheral blood, sampled on day 0 of AZD1222 vaccination. The chain's CDR3 is CASSLEGIIGTEAFF. CDR3 in DNA: TGTGCCAGCAGCTTAGAAGGGATAATCGGCACTGAAGCTTTCTTT.